The clone carrying this TCR beta chain turned up a few times. Its cognate antigen is unknown. This entry comes from a study of OX40 agonist ivuxolimab in advanced cancers. Profiling relied on immunoSEQ multiplex PCR, and the TCRdb table lists in-frame clones only, not all of them. The sample carries fewer than 90,000 clones, approximately 81% recorded once. V was clipped by 1 base and J by 9 bases, with 10 bases between them. Per the germline V gene, CDR1 is MNHNY and CDR2 is SVGAGI (reference sequence). The CDR3 is 13 residues long. The study's findings and limits: Both CD4+ and CD8+ T cell populations in blood had undergone clonal expansion by week 6 at 0.1 to 3.0 mg/kg.

This clonotype was sampled from an adult with an advanced solid tumor such as melanoma, head and neck, liver or kidney cancer. This sample comprised CD4+ or CD8+ T cells sorted from blood, obtained in a trial of the OX40 agonist ivuxolimab. J is TRBJ2-1 and V is TRBV6-6; tentatively, D is TRBD1 (6 bases). The DNA for the CDR3 is TGTGCCAGCAGTTACTTCAGGGGTCGTGAGCAGTTCTTC. Translated, it gives CASSYFRGREQFF.